The clone carrying this T cell receptor (beta chain) was detected ten times or more. These data belong to a study of beta chain features in type 1 diabetes. Every isolated RNA sample was fully reverse transcribed, so sequencing captured expressed TCRB transcripts. TCRdb's table, derived via immunoSEQ multiplex PCR, lists solely in-frame clones and lacks some. The sample yields hundreds of thousands of clones, around 7.6% seen once. The CDR3 contains 15 residues. Germline CDR1 is ENHRY and CDR2 is SYGVKD. Trimming took 3 bases from V and 8 from J, leaving 17 bases between them. The sample was central memory CD4+ T cells from blood. The sequence came from a woman aged 18-29 years in good health. The chain links TRBV10-3 to TRBJ2-1; D might be TRBD2 (5 bases). The CDR3, as DNA: TGTGCCATCAGTGATTTCAGCGGCCCTTTGGATGAGCAGTTCTTC. Its translation is CAISDFSGPLDEQFF.